The 27 T cell receptor beta chains below come from one sample, sequenced in a study of beta chain features in type 1 diabetes. Expressed TCRB transcripts were sequenced, since all the RNA that had been isolated was reverse transcribed. The assay was immunoSEQ multiplex PCR, and TCRdb's table has in-frame clones only and misses some. The repertoire holds some 350,000 clones, with about 10% as singletons. Study-wide results and caveats: Significant though moderate, a shortening of TCRB CDR3s appeared in all four CD4+ subsets of Type 1 diabetes patients.

These receptors lack a known antigen. The sequencing sample was made of central memory CD4+ T cells from blood. The receptors were gathered from a man under 40 with type 1 diabetes.

V usage is TRBV5-1 and J usage is TRBJ2-2; D gene unclear. This CDR3 region has 13 residues. Germline V CDR1 and CDR2: SGHRS, YFSETQ. The V gene lost 0 bases and the J gene lost 3 bases, with 3 bases spanning the gap. CDR3 residues: CASSLVYTGELFF. The DNA of the CDR3 is TGCGCCAGCAGCTTGGTGTACACCGGGGAGCTGTTTTTT.

The chain uses TRBV7-2 and TRBJ2-7; maybe TRBD2 (6 bases). V lost 5 bases to trimming and J lost 3 bases, with 17 bases between them. CDR1 and CDR2 (germline): SGHTA, FQGNSA. The CDR3 covers 15 residues. The CDR3 region has the DNA TGTGCCAGCAGCCCCTCCCGACTAGGGAGCTACGAGCAGTACTTC. Its protein is CASSPSRLGSYEQYF.

Only a few counts were recorded for this clone. The chain carries TRBV20-1 and TRBJ2-1; D gene uncertain. The germline gives CDR1 DFQATT, CDR2 SNEGSKA (reference sequence). This CDR3 contains 11 residues. V was pared by 2 bases and J by 10 bases, with 9 bases between. CDR3 coding DNA: TGCAGTGCTAGAAGTATAGAGGAGCAGTTCTTC. Its protein is CSARSIEEQFF.

V and J are TRBV5-1 and TRBJ2-7, with 12 positions matching TRBD1. The germline gives CDR1 SGHRS, CDR2 YFSETQ. With V trimmed by 4 bases and J by 5 bases, 4 bases remained unmatched. This CDR3 comprises 14 residues. The CDR3 loop reads CASSLGTGGNEQYF. As DNA, the CDR3 is TGCGCCAGCAGCCTCGGGACAGGGGGCAACGAGCAGTACTTC.

The chain links TRBV29-1 to TRBJ2-5; D is unresolved. The germline V gene encodes CDR1 SQVTM and CDR2 ANQGSEA. The germline V and J ends were trimmed by 4 bases and 3 bases, with 12 bases remaining between them. There are 13 residues in the CDR3. The CDR3 sequence: CSVVSWDKETQYF. CDR3 sequence (DNA): TGCAGCGTTGTTTCATGGGATAAAGAGACCCAGTACTTC.

V and J are TRBV7-9 and TRBJ2-7; 9 bases align to TRBD1. Trimming took 4 bases from V and 3 from J; bases not matched to a gene: 7. The CDR3 covers 15 residues. The germline CDR1 and CDR2 sequences are SEHNR and FQNEAQ (reference sequence). The CDR3 region has the DNA TGTGCCAGCAGCTCCTACCGGGACAGGGACTACGAGCAGTACTTC. Protein product: CASSSYRDRDYEQYF.

Ten or more counts support this clone. Other DNA sequences in the same sample also yield this CDR3. The chain is built from TRBV7-2 and TRBJ2-3; tentative D call: TRBD2 (6 bases). This CDR3 comprises 12 residues. The germline CDR1 and CDR2 sequences are SGHTA and FQGNSA. Trimming removed 5 bases from V and 6 bases from J, with 9 bases in between. The CDR3, as DNA: TGTGCCAGCAGCCACCGGGGGGATACGCAGTATTTT. It is translated as CASSHRGDTQYF.

V usage is TRBV30 and J usage is TRBJ2-6; 7 nucleotides match TRBD1. CDR1 is GTSNPN, CDR2 SVGIG, per germline (reference sequence). This CDR3 spans 17 amino acids. V lost 4 bases to trimming and J lost 4 bases; unmatched junction nucleotides: 13. In DNA, the CDR3 is TGTGCCTGGAAGAGGGGGCGCACCATGACCGGGGCCAACGTCCTGACTTTC. Its protein is CAWKRGRTMTGANVLTF.

The chain couples TRBV11-2 to TRBJ2-7; D perhaps matches TRBD2 (5 bases). The V end was cut by 0 bases, the J end by 4 bases, with 13 bases between. CDR1 is SGHAT and CDR2 is FQNNGV in the germline V gene. The CDR3 runs 15 residues. CDR3 bases: TGTGCCAGCAGCTTAGATCTCGCTAGCAGATACGAGCAGTACTTC. Amino acid sequence: CASSLDLASRYEQYF.

This clone has more than one count but fewer than ten. The chain recombines TRBV6-6 with TRBJ2-3; D gene unclear. Trimming removed 8 bases from V and 3 bases from J, with 12 bases in between. This CDR3 comprises 13 residues. Germline V gene lookup returns CDR1 MNHNY and CDR2 SVGAGI (reference sequence). CDR3 in DNA: TGTGCCAGCGATACGGCGTATACAGATACGCAGTATTTT. As protein: CASDTAYTDTQYF.

The genes are TRBV28 and TRBJ2-7; D is perhaps TRBD2 (6 bases). Germline CDR1 is MDHEN and CDR2 is SYDVKM. This CDR3 contains 14 residues. V shed 2 bases and J shed 2 bases, with 10 bases lying between them. The CDR3 region has the DNA TGTGCCAGCAGTTTACGGAGGGCCCCCTACGAGCAGTACTTC. It specifies CASSLRRAPYEQYF.

The chain recombines TRBV18 with TRBJ1-2; TRBD1 matches 7 bases. The germline V gene encodes CDR1 KGHSH and CDR2 LQKENI. The V gene end was trimmed by 5 bases and the J gene end by 4 bases; junction bases not matched to a gene: 13. This CDR3 has 16 amino acids. Written as DNA, the CDR3 is TGTGCCAGCTCAACCGGAGCTAACAGGGGCAGCTATGGCTACACCTTC. It specifies CASSTGANRGSYGYTF. The variable domain in full, with the rest retrieved from reference TRBV18 and TRBJ1-2, is NAGVMQNPRHLVRRRGQEARLRCSPMKGHSHVYWYRQLPEEGLKFMVYLQKENIIDESGMPKERFSAEFPKEGPSILRIQQVVRGDSAAYFCASSTGANRGSYGYTFGSGTRLTVV.

This clone was seen a handful of times. The chain couples TRBV15 to TRBJ1-4, with D possibly matching TRBD1 (5 bases). V was shortened by 0 bases and J by 3 bases, with 14 bases between the two germline ends. CDR1 and CDR2 (germline): LNHNV, YYDKDF (reference sequence). This CDR3 has 17 amino acids. The CDR3 sequence is CATSRDLIGAPNEKLFF. The CDR3 DNA reads as TGTGCCACCAGCAGAGATCTAATAGGGGCGCCTAATGAAAAACTGTTTTTT.

The rearrangement uses TRBV7-9 and TRBJ2-5; D may be TRBD1 or TRBD2 (5 bases each). The J call may be faulty, since TRBJ2-7 better matches the DNA end. CDR1 and CDR2 from the germline V gene are SEHNR and FQNEAQ (reference sequence). The CDR3 extends over 14 amino acids. CDR3 nucleotide sequence: TGTGCCAGCAGCTTCAGCCAGGGACCCTACGAGCAGTACTTC. Residues: CASSFSQGPYEQYF.

A few counts support this clone. At one end, the junction sequence differs from germline, possibly due to a read error. The V call is TRBV5-8, the J call TRBJ1-2; TRBD1 matches at 7 bases. The CDR3 runs 15 residues. From germline, CDR1 is SGHTS and CDR2 YDEGEE. The CDR3: CASSQFTGEGYGYTF. CDR3 bases: TGCGCCAGCAGCCAATTCACAGGGGAAGGGTATGGCTACACCTTC. The whole variable domain, remainder taken from reference TRBV5-8 and TRBJ1-2, is EAGVTQSPTHLIKTRGQQATLRCSPISGHTSVYWYQQALGLGLQFLLWYDEGEERNRGNFPPRFSGRQFPNYSSELNVNALELEDSALYLCASSQFTGEGYGYTFGSGTRLTVV.

This clone was observed a few times. The rearrangement uses TRBV6-1 and TRBJ2-3; D gene unclear. Trimming removed 4 bases from V and 0 bases from J, with 8 bases in between. The CDR3 length is 14 residues. The germline V gene has CDR1 MNHNS and CDR2 SASEGT. CDR3 region: CASSVLSSTDTQYF. The CDR3 DNA sequence: TGTGCCAGCAGTGTGTTATCTAGCACAGATACGCAGTATTTT.

This clone was detected only a few times. The chain couples TRBV28 to TRBJ2-7; TRBD1 matches at 8 bases. The germline gives CDR1 MDHEN, CDR2 SYDVKM. V gave up 3 bases and J gave up 6 bases; unmatched junction bases: 7. CDR3 length: 14 amino acids. CDR3 amino acids: CASSFGDRPSEQYF. The CDR3, as DNA: TGTGCCAGCAGTTTCGGGGACAGGCCTAGCGAGCAGTACTTC.

This clone was seen many times. This sequence joins TRBV14 and TRBJ2-7; maybe TRBD2 (6 bases). V dropped 1 base and J dropped 3 bases, with 16 bases sitting between them. The length of the CDR3 is 16 residues. Germline CDR1 SGHDN, CDR2 FVKESK. The CDR3 spells CASSQGAAGSGYEQYF. CDR3 sequence (DNA): TGTGCCAGCAGCCAAGGTGCGGCGGGTAGCGGCTACGAGCAGTACTTC.

The chain is built from TRBV4-2 and TRBJ2-7; 13 bases line up with TRBD2. The CDR3 sequence is 16 residues long. The germline V gene has CDR1 LGHNA and CDR2 YNFKEQ. Trimming removed 1 base from V and 6 bases from J; junction bases left unmatched: 6. The CDR3 region is CASSQGRLAGGGEQYF. The DNA for the CDR3 is TGTGCCAGCAGCCAAGGAAGACTAGCGGGGGGCGGCGAGCAGTACTTC.

The sample holds a few counts of this clone. This chain uses TRBV29-1 with TRBJ1-5; 10 bases are shared with TRBD1. The V gene end was trimmed by 6 bases and the J gene end by 2 bases; junction bases not matched to a gene: 1. CDR3 size: 13 residues. Germline loops: CDR1 SQVTM, CDR2 ANQGSEA. CDR3 DNA: TGCAGCGTGGGGACAGGGGGCAATCAGCCCCAGCATTTT. It is translated as CSVGTGGNQPQHF.

The rearrangement uses TRBV1 and TRBJ1-2; TRBD1 was called by the table and not checked on the DNA. TRBV1 is assigned pseudogene status. The length of the CDR3 is 16 residues. This CDR3 reads CTSSRRPRGKDYGYTF. The CDR3 coding sequence is TGCACCAGCAGCCGCAGACCCAGGGGTAAAGACTATGGCTACACCTTC.

This clone appeared a few times. The V gene is TRBV5-6, the J gene TRBJ2-7; 8 bases match TRBD2. Looked up from germline, CDR1 is SGHDT and CDR2 is YYEEEE. The ends lost 0 bases at V and 0 bases at J; junction bases unmatched: 2. The CDR3 sequence is 15 residues long. The CDR3 protein is CASSLALAGSYEQYF. DNA for the CDR3: TGTGCCAGCAGCTTGGCTCTAGCGGGCTCCTACGAGCAGTACTTC.

Here the CDR3 reads CASTQTSTDTQYF. The CDR3 region has the DNA TGTGCCAGCACTCAAACGAGCACAGATACGCAGTATTTT. The chain combines TRBV6-5 with TRBJ2-3; D ambiguous. This CDR3 spans 13 amino acids. Germline-derived CDR1 and CDR2 are MNHEY and SVGAGI. V was trimmed by 7 bases and J by 0 bases, leaving 8 bases between them.

This clone was detected many times. V is TRBV7-9 and J is TRBJ2-7; D is undetermined. Trimming stripped 6 bases from V and 6 bases from J, with 6 bases between. The CDR3 runs to 10 residues. The germline CDR1 and CDR2 sequences are SEHNR and FQNEAQ (reference sequence). CDR3 loop: CASSPPEQYF. CDR3 DNA: TGTGCCAGCAGTCCCCCCGAGCAGTACTTC.

This clone was seen a few times. Other DNA sequences of this sample code for an identical CDR3. The chain is built from TRBV27 and TRBJ1-1; no clear D gene. The CDR3 is 12 amino acids. Trimming cost V 0 bases and J 8 bases, with 7 bases left between them. Germline CDR1 reads MNHEY; CDR2 reads SMNVEV (reference sequence). The CDR3, as DNA: TGTGCCAGCAGTTTATCGGGCAGGGAAGCTTTCTTT. This encodes CASSLSGREAFF.

This clone was found a few times. This rearrangement joins TRBV30 to TRBJ1-4; perhaps TRBD1 as D (6 bases). The length of the CDR3 is 14 residues. Trimming took 0 bases from V and 5 from J, leaving 10 bases between them. The germline V gene encodes CDR1 GTSNPN and CDR2 SVGIG (reference sequence). Here the CDR3 reads CAWSVSGGNEKLFF. DNA for the CDR3: TGTGCCTGGAGTGTATCTGGGGGCAATGAAAAACTGTTTTTT.

V usage is TRBV28 and J usage is TRBJ1-3; D possibly corresponds to TRBD1 (5 bases). Trimming pared 8 bases from V and 5 bases from J, leaving 13 bases between. The CDR3 extends over 13 amino acids. Germline loops: CDR1 MDHEN, CDR2 SYDVKM. The CDR3 reads CASGQTARNTIYF. The CDR3 nucleotides read TGTGCCAGCGGGCAGACAGCCCGAAACACCATATATTTT.